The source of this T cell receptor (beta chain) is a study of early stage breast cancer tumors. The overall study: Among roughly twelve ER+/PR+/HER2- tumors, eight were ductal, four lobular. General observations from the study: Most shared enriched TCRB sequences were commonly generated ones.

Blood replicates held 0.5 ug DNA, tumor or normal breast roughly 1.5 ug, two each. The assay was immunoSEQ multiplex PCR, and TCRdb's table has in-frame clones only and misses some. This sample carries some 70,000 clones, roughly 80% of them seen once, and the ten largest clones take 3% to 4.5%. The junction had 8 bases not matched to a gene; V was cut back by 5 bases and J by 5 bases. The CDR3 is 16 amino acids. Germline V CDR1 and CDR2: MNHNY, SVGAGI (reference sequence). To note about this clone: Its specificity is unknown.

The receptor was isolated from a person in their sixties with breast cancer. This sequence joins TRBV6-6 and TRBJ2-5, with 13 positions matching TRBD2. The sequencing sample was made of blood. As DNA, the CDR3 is TGTGCCAGCAGTACCGGACTAGCGGGAGACTTCGAGACCCAGTACTTC. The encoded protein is CASSTGLAGDFETQYF.